These T cell receptor beta chains were read from a single sample in a study of lymphopenia after photon versus proton radiotherapy. Repertoires were generated with immunoSEQ multiplex PCR, while TCRdb's copy carries only in-frame clones and drops some. The table shows tens of thousands of clones, with about 90% occurring only once. The specimen was peripheral blood, collected from a patient treated with proton-based radiotherapy. All receptors come from a man older than 75 with esophageal cancer. The CDR3 runs from the conserved cysteine through the conserved F or W. The D gene is left open where the match is weak.

v_call d_call cdr3_aa
TRBV11-2 . CASSLGPNTGELFF
TRBV10-2 TRBD2 CASSESRQAGLEQFF
TRBV25-1 TRBD1 CASNRQGDYGYTF
TRBV2 TRBD1 CASSEGQGGSTEAFF
TRBV7-9 . CASSLAHAGRGYTF
TRBV5-1 . CASSSMTGAYLTDTQYF
TRBV15 . CATSRVSGVGQPSVGYGYTF
TRBV5-5 . CASSLGLGADSNQPQHF
TRBV7-2 TRBD2 CASSRSGLAGGETQYF
TRBV30 . CAWTTNEKLFF
TRBV4-3 . CASSQDPGGTDTQYF
TRBV10-3 . CAIRSVSYTEAFF
TRBV7-9 TRBD1 CAARTGLRVGELFF
TRBV5-1 . CASSSQTGPYEQYF
TRBV7-9 . CASSLALAGSYNEQFF
TRBV7-9 . CASSSNGGRGTYSYNEQFF
TRBV30 . CAWSAGGETQYF
TRBV5-8 TRBD2 CASSLMRGAGVPYEQYF
TRBV27 TRBD1 CASSLTQGTYEQYF
TRBV2 TRBD1 CASSWTGPNEQFF
TRBV18 TRBD2 CASSRGTSGRNLYNEQFF
TRBV7-2 . CASSLWGQQPQHF
TRBV15 TRBD1 CATSFDRGLNEKLFF
TRBV25-1 . CASGSLGTNEKLFF
TRBV25-1 TRBD1 CASSVTGEGTEAFF
TRBV6-6 . CASNLNSNQPQHF
TRBV2 . CASSDYEKLFF
TRBV7-2 . CASSSTGAGGSYEQYF
TRBV5-4 . CASSLVGSYEQYF
TRBV2 TRBD2 CASSEDAVTSGSSPYEQYF
TRBV5-6 . CASSLGQVNINVDTQYF
TRBV6-5 TRBD1 CASTGQGNSPLHF
TRBV11-2 . CASSLGRAEETQYF
TRBV6-5 TRBD1 CASREQGANSYGYTF
TRBV5-1 . CASSTGDTVNEKLFF
TRBV5-1 . CASNPGGAVSTDTQYF
TRBV4-1 TRBD2 CASSAPAGNEQFF
TRBV27 TRBD1 CASSSGTGNTEAFF
TRBV7-2 TRBD2 CASSFQRGPRETQYF
TRBV30 . CAWSGGTGKSYNSPLHF